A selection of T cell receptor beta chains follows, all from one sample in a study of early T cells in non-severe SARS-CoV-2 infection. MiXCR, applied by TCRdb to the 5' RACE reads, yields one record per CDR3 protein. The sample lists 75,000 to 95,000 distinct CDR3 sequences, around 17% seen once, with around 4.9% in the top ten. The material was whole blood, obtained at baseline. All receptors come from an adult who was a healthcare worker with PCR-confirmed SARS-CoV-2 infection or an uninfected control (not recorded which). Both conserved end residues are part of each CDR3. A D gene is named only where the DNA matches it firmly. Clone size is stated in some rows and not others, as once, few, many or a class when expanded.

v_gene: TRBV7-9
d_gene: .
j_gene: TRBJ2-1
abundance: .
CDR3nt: TGTGCCAGCAGCTTAAGGTTAGGTCTGGGGGTTGATGAGCAGTTCTTC
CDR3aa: CASSLRLGLGVDEQFF

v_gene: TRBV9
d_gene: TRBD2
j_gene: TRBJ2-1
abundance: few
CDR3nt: TGTGCCAGCAGCGTAAGCGGGAGTAACAATGAGCAGTTCTTC
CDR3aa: CASSVSGSNNEQFF

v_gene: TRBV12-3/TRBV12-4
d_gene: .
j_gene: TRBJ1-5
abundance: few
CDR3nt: TGTGCCAGCAACCTCGGGGGGCACTATCAGCCCCAGCATTTT
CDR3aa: CASNLGGHYQPQHF

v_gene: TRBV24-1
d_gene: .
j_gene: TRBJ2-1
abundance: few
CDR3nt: TGTGCCACCAGTGACCCCCCCTACAATGAGCAGTTCTTC
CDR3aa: CATSDPPYNEQFF

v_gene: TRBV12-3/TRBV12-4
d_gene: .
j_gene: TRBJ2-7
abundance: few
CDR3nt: TGTGCCAGCAGTTTGGGCAGTATCCACGAGCAGTACTTC
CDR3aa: CASSLGSIHEQYF

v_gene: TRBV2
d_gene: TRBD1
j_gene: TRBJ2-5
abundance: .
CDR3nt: TGTGCCAGCAGGGAACAGGGGGCGCGGGAGACCCAGTACTTC
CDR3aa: CASREQGARETQYF

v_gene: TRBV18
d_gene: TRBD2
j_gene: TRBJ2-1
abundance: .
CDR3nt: TGTGCCAGCTCGCGCTTTTTAGCGGGAGGTCCCAGTAATGAGCAGTTCTTC
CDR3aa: CASSRFLAGGPSNEQFF

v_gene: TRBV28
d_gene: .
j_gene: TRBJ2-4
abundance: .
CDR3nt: TGTGCCAGCAGTCAAAATAAAGAATTGCTAGCCAAAAACATTCAGTACTTC
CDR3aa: CASSQNKELLAKNIQYF

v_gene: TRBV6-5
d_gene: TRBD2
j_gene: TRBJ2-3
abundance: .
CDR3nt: TGTGCCAGCGGCGGGAGTCGACCAGATACGCAGTATTTT
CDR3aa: CASGGSRPDTQYF

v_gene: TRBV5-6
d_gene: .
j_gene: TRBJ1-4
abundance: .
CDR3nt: TGTGCCAGCAGCGAAAACCTGTATGGAAAACTGTTTTTT
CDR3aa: CASSENLYGKLFF

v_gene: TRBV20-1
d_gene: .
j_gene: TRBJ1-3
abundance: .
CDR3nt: TGCAGTGCTAGAGTGGGGGGGCCTGAAAACACCATATATTTT
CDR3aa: CSARVGGPENTIYF

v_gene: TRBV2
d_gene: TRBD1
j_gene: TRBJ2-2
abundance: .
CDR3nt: TGTGCCAGCAGTAAGGACAGGTTGGCCGGGGAGCTGTTTTTT
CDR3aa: CASSKDRLAGELFF

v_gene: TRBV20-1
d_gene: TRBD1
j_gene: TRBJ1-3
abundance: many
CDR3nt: TGCAGTGCTAGGGGGGACAGCACCTCTGGAAACACCATATATTTT
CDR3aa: CSARGDSTSGNTIYF

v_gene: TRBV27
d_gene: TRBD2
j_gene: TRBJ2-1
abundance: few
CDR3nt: TGTGCCAGCAGTTTTTTCCGGTCTAGCGGGAGTGGCCTTGAGCAGTTCTTC
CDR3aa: CASSFFRSSGSGLEQFF

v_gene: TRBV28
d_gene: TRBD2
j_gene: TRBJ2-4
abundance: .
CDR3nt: TGTGCCAGCAGTTTCCGAGCGGGAGCTTATGGCAACATTCAGTACTTC
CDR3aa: CASSFRAGAYGNIQYF